Given below is one T cell receptor (beta chain) in context. No antigen is known for it. No base quality values were provided; no much bigger clone lies one nucleotide off. The data belong to a study of T cells in tuberculosis (dated by TCRdb to between 2017 and 2018). For the study in its entirety: To characterize T cells specific for the mycobacterial lipid antigen glucose monomycolate (GMM), the study used CD1B tetramers together with high-throughput TCR immunosequencing. In a South African clinical cohort, IGRA-negative adolescents, IGRA-positive adolescents with latent tuberculosis and adults with active tuberculosis were compared, with more than 8 people in each group. The paper as a whole reports these results and caveats: With the diverse GMM-specific repertoire as input, a classifier achieved under 90% accuracy (AUROC about 0.9), whereas GEM motif frequencies as input gave around 70% accuracy. Smaller mean NN-distances to GMM-specific TCRs were observed in active tuberculosis TCR-alpha repertoires than in IGRA-negative controls, suggesting clonal expansion of GMM-specific TCRs. Shorter CDR3-alpha lengths in active tuberculosis patients partly drove the smaller NN-distances, and the TCR-beta difference was not statistically significant. Clinical samples were selected based on which cryopreserved specimens were available, and the active tuberculosis cases were adults whereas the controls were adolescents.

The CDR3 runs 14 amino acids, cysteine and phenylalanine included. The CDR3 DNA has 42 bases and is translated from base 1. CDR1 MNHNY and CDR2 SVGAGI were looked up in the germline V gene (reference sequence). Trimming costs V 5 bases and J 9 bases, and their ends lie 17 bases apart. At study entry, a tuberculin skin test and the QuantiFERON-TB GOLD In-Tube IGRA were used to screen adolescents for latent tuberculosis infection. Immunosequencing was performed on unsorted cryopreserved PBMC and covered around 94,000 T cells per clinical donor on average. Eleven high schools in the Worcester region of the Western Cape, South Africa, served as enrollment sites for adolescents aged 12 to 18 years. Roughly ten M. tuberculosis-infected adolescents and roughly ten uninfected adolescents were selected, with the two groups matched for age and sex. PBMC from adolescents were isolated by density centrifugation from freshly drawn heparinized blood and then cryopreserved.

The immunoSEQ multiplex PCR assay was used to generate TCR libraries, with TCR-beta and/or TCR-alpha/delta assays applied to each sample. The amplified TCR libraries were sequenced on the Illumina high-throughput platform. Regarding the original processing steps: Clustering and dimensionality reduction relied on pairwise TCRdist distances among GMM-specific receptors from T cells that were either sorted ex vivo or expanded in vitro. Each clinical repertoire was assigned a mean NN-distance score, defined as the average TCRdist to the nearest 10% of tetramer-positive reference sequences. GEM TCR motif frequency was calculated as the fraction of unique TCRs that matched known GEM sequences in V/J usage and CDR3 length. Active tuberculosis was classified by linear discriminant analysis with leave-one-out cross-validation, implemented in scikit-learn. As stored in TCRdb, this immuneACCESS dataset retains in-frame rearrangements with V and J assigned. A fraction of the clones does not appear; measured against another copy, unresolved V genes explain less than half of the discrepancy, and the remainder lacks a known reason. That table supplies the V and J calls and clone size; D and trimming were determined from the DNA. Within this sample are around 26,000 clones, with around 90% of them counted one time only. The ten most abundant clones make up 15% to 20% of the sample.

The sequence was obtained from a donor between 10 and 35 years old with latent tuberculosis or without tuberculosis infection. Some clones in this sample may be carry-over from other donors' samples. The chain links TRBV6-6 with TRBJ1-5, and TRBD1 may be the D gene, going by 6 matching bases. The sample comprised PBMCs. Read as DNA, the sequence is TGTGCCAGCAGTCAAGAAACAAAGGGGGTGCCCCAGCATTTT. It translates as CASSQETKGVPQHF.